The entry that follows covers one T cell receptor (beta chain) sequence. This entry belongs to a study of blood T cell repertoires in COVID-19. Looking at the study overall: Acute-phase and convalescent COVID-19 samples originated in the United States, Italy and Spain. PBMCs, B-cell-depleted T cells, or T cells were the source of the cDNA or gDNA that made up the material.

Seattle's enrolled individuals joined amid active infection and were then monitored longitudinally. Per the authors' pipeline: Scientists estimated how many nucleated cells there were by amplifying reference gene primers. TCRdb's copy holds only in-frame clones and misses some; the assay was immunoSEQ multiplex PCR. The DNA was the basis for D and trimming; V, J and clone size are from that table. The sample contains about 97,000 clones, 75% to 90% of which appear only once. The CDR3 extends over 15 amino acids. Germline V CDR1 and CDR2: SGHRS, YFSETQ. V lost 4 bases to trimming and J lost 7 bases, with 20 bases between them.

The chain carries TRBV5-1 and TRBJ1-2, with D tentatively TRBD1 (6 bases). This TCR was sampled from a woman aged 45-65 years with COVID-19, enrolled during active disease. The specimen sequenced was peripheral blood. The CDR3 region has the DNA TGCGCCAGCAGCACCCAGGACAGTTTTATGCGTGGCTACACCTTC. Its protein is CASSTQDSFMRGYTF.